The 9 T cell receptor beta chains listed next were all sequenced from one sample in a study of low-dose radiotherapy and immunotherapy resistance in tumors. Described time point: after trial treatment. This sample's treatment: LDRT plus nivolumab, ipilimumab, low-dose cyclophosphamide and aspirin (RACIN trial). PCR amplification of the TCRs was performed with Phusion for 20 to 25 PCR cycles, and it relied on a constant-region primer together with a V-primer adapter. TCRdb fed the reads into MiXCR, producing one record per CDR3 protein. The table lists around 57,000 distinct CDR3 sequences, around 34% of them singletons. The sequencing used PBMCs, collected after low-dose radiotherapy plus immunotherapy. These receptor sequences come from a male donor with rectosigmoid adenocarcinoma.

The V and J genes are TRBV5-4 and TRBJ2-1; 7 bases align to TRBD2. CDR1 is SGHNT, CDR2 YYREEE, per germline (reference sequence). This CDR3 comprises 15 residues. The junction had 8 bases not matched to a gene; V was cut back by 4 bases and J by 4 bases. CDR3 DNA sequence: TGTGCCAGCAGCCCAGGGCGGGGGAGGTACAATGAGCAGTTCTTC. It codes for CASSPGRGRYNEQFF.

In its sample, this clonotype is medium-sized (0.01 to 0.1%). The chain links TRBV5-5 to TRBJ2-2, with TRBD1 as a possible D gene (6 bases). This CDR3 has 13 residues. Trimming took off 3 bases at V and 5 bases at J, with 8 bases between the two ends. The germline gives CDR1 SGHKS, CDR2 YYEKEE (reference sequence). CDR3 in amino acids: CASSYRVTGELFF. CDR3 DNA: TGTGCCAGCAGCTACAGGGTTACCGGGGAGCTGTTTTTT.

There are many counts of this clonotype. The V call is TRBV5-1, the J call TRBJ1-2; no clear D. CDR1 and CDR2 (germline): SGHRS, YFSETQ. The CDR3 covers 15 residues. Trimming removed 0 bases at V and 1 base at J, with 10 bases between. In nucleotides, the CDR3 is TGCGCCAGCAGCTTGGCCGGTGGATTTAACTATGGCTACACCTTC. Translated: CASSLAGGFNYGYTF.

This clonotype turned up a few times. The V call is TRBV7-2, the J call TRBJ1-2; D not resolved. Germline CDR1 is SGHTA and CDR2 is FQGNSA. There are 13 residues in the CDR3. V lost 4 bases to trimming and J lost 8 bases, with 14 bases between them. CDR3 amino acids: CASSSTVSSGYTF. The CDR3 nucleotides are TGTGCCAGCAGCTCTACCGTTTCGTCCGGCTACACCTTC.

This clonotype was seen repeatedly, ten times or more. V usage is TRBV10-3 and J usage is TRBJ2-7, with 7 bases identical to TRBD1. There are 13 residues in the CDR3. The V gene end was trimmed by 6 bases and the J gene end by 4 bases; junction bases not matched to a gene: 6. The V gene's germline CDR1 is ENHRY and CDR2 SYGVKD. CDR3 residues: CAISTGQRYEQYF. CDR3 bases: TGTGCCATCAGCACGGGACAGCGATACGAGCAGTACTTC.

This clonotype occurred many times. At one end the junction does not follow the germline gene, possibly because of a read error. This chain joins TRBV12-3 or TRBV12-4 and TRBJ1-4; D unresolved. CDR3 size: 11 residues. The CDR3 nucleotides read TGTGCCAGCAGCTTAGGTGAAAAACTGTTTTTT. The encoded protein is CASSLGEKLFF.

This clonotype was counted ten times or more. The J gene is TRBJ2-5, the V gene TRBV11-2; D is unresolved. Germline V gene data show CDR1 as SGHAT and CDR2 as FQNNGV. Trimming shortened V by 1 base and J by 4 bases, and 7 bases separated the two germline ends. CDR3 length equals 13 residues. The CDR3 DNA follows: TGTGCCAGCAGCTTAGTAGTCGGAGAGACCCAGTACTTC. It yields the protein CASSLVVGETQYF.

This clonotype was recorded at least ten times. The rearrangement joins TRBV20-1 to TRBJ1-1; 8 bases match TRBD1. Germline assignment: CDR1 DFQATT and CDR2 SNEGSKA (reference sequence). V lost 0 bases, J lost 2 bases, and 5 bases stayed unmatched. The CDR3 totals 15 residues. The chain's CDR3 is CSARDLDRGNTEAFF. CDR3 sequence (DNA): TGCAGTGCTAGAGATCTTGACAGGGGAAACACTGAAGCTTTCTTT.

This sequence joins TRBV15 and TRBJ2-7; D unclear. From germline, CDR1 is LNHNV and CDR2 YYDKDF (reference sequence). The CDR3 runs 12 residues. V gave up 1 base and J gave up 5 bases, with 6 bases separating them. This CDR3 is CATSRVGNEQYF. The CDR3 region has the DNA TGTGCCACCAGCAGAGTAGGTAACGAGCAGTACTTC.